This T cell receptor beta chain stems from a study of spatial heterogeneity in lung cancer. CDR3 length: 17 amino acids. In germline, CDR1 is SGHTA, CDR2 FQGTGA. The V segment lost 1 base and the J segment 9 bases; nucleotides outside the gene matches: 13. This clonotype was detected ten times or more. MiXCR was run by TCRdb on the 5' RACE reads, yielding one entry per CDR3 protein. Here the sample spans about 17,000 distinct CDR3 sequences, around a fifth being singletons. Time point of the sample: sample taken at primary tumor resection. Unsorted tumor, nontumor lung tissue or cryopreserved PBMC supplied the whole RNA.

This receptor was obtained from a female donor with early-stage non-small cell lung cancer. The chain couples TRBV7-3 to TRBJ2-1, with 9 bases identical to TRBD2. This specimen was PBMCs, taken at surgery. The CDR3 DNA reads TGTGCCAGCAGCTTAAATGGCGGGAGGGCCGTTAGCGTTGAGCAGTTCTTC. It yields the protein CASSLNGGRAVSVEQFF.